The 30 T cell receptor beta chains given below trace back to one sample, sequenced in a study of T cells after yellow fever vaccination. From the 5' RACE reads, TCRdb called clonotypes with MiXCR, one entry per CDR3 protein. The sample lists over 300,000 distinct CDR3 sequences; approximately 3.8% were seen once. The sequenced sample was PBMCs, obtained on the day of the yellow fever booster vaccination. Receptors originate from a man between 18 and 35 years old who received the YFV17D yellow fever vaccine.

This clonotype has only a few counts. This chain joins TRBV19 and TRBJ2-4; TRBD1 matches at 10 bases. CDR1 LNHDA and CDR2 SQIVND come from the germline V gene (reference sequence). CDR3 size: 18 residues. After removal of 0 bases from V and 1 base from J, the junction contained 6 bases not matched to a gene. CDR3 DNA: TGTGCCAGTAGTATAGATCACCGGGGACAGGGGGCCAAAAACATTCAGTACTTC. Translating gives CASSIDHRGQGAKNIQYF.

This clonotype was seen ten or more times. The CDR3: CASSLRGYQPQHF. CDR3 DNA: TGTGCCAGCAGCTTGCGGGGCTATCAGCCCCAGCATTTT. This chain connects TRBV5-8 to TRBJ1-5; D is perhaps TRBD1 (5 bases). V lost 1 base and J 5 bases, leaving 7 bases between the germline ends. Germline CDR1 SGHTS, CDR2 YDEGEE. There are 13 residues in the CDR3.

DNA of the CDR3: TGCGCCAGCAGCCAAGATGCCACCAGCTTCTACAATCAGCCCCAGCATTTT. It specifies CASSQDATSFYNQPQHF. This chain joins TRBV4-3 and TRBJ1-5; D gene ambiguous. Germline lookup yields CDR1 LGHNA and CDR2 YSLEER. Deletions cut 0 bases from V and 3 bases from J, with 15 bases between. The CDR3 covers 17 residues.

Ten or more counts support this clonotype. J is TRBJ1-2 and V is TRBV20-1; D unresolved. The V gene's germline CDR1 is DFQATT and CDR2 SNEGSKA (reference sequence). V was cut by 6 bases and J by 6 bases, with 17 bases left in between. This CDR3 has 13 residues. CDR3 DNA: TGCAGTGCCCTGATGGGGAGGACGGATGGCTACACCTTC. Translating gives CSALMGRTDGYTF.

The table lists this clonotype with many counts. This chain connects TRBV6-2 or TRBV6-3 to TRBJ2-7; no definite D call. This CDR3 region has 14 residues. Germline values: CDR1 MNHEY, CDR2 SVGEGT. V lost 8 bases and J 0 bases, leaving 14 bases between the germline ends. The DNA of the CDR3 is TGTGCCAGCTGTCAGGTGGGCTACTCCTACGAGCAGTACTTC. Protein: CASCQVGYSYEQYF.

The CDR3 DNA follows: TGTGCCAGCAAACTTACCGGGACTTTCACAGATACGCAGTATTTT. This gives the protein CASKLTGTFTDTQYF. This chain uses TRBV12-3 or TRBV12-4 with TRBJ2-3; a weak D match, TRBD2 (6 bases). This CDR3 spans 15 amino acids. Trimming cost V 7 bases and J 2 bases, with 16 bases left between them.

J is TRBJ2-7 and V is TRBV5-1, with TRBD1 identical over 10 bases. J gave up 5 bases and V 4 bases, and 6 bases lay outside the gene matches. Germline CDR1 reads SGHRS; CDR2 reads YFSETQ. The CDR3 has 14 amino acids. CDR3 region: CASSAGTGVDEQYF. The CDR3, as DNA: TGCGCCAGCAGCGCCGGGACAGGGGTCGACGAGCAGTACTTC.

This clonotype has only a few counts. This chain links TRBV18 with TRBJ2-3; D is unclear. Germline CDR1 and CDR2: KGHSH and LQKENI. Between the trimmed V and J ends, which lost 5 bases and 4 bases, there was a span of 4 bases. The CDR3 consists of 11 residues. The CDR3 loop reads CASSGADTQYF. The CDR3 DNA reads TGTGCCAGCTCAGGGGCAGATACGCAGTATTTT.

This clonotype was detected ten times or more. The V and J genes are TRBV7-9 and TRBJ2-3; D may be TRBD1 or TRBD2 (5 bases each). V was shortened by 2 bases and J by 1 base, with 7 bases between the two germline ends. The germline gives CDR1 SEHNR, CDR2 FQNEAQ (reference sequence). This CDR3 is built from 14 residues. The CDR3 region is CASSLMGGTDTQYF. The CDR3 DNA reads as TGTGCCAGCAGCTTAATGGGGGGCACAGATACGCAGTATTTT.

The genes are TRBV5-6 and TRBJ2-1; perhaps TRBD2 as D (5 bases). The V end lost 4 bases, the J end lost 9 bases, and 29 bases lay between the germline ends. The CDR3 has 18 amino acids. The germline V gene has CDR1 SGHDT and CDR2 YYEEEE. The CDR3 DNA is TGTGCCAGCAGCCTTCGGGTAGGGCTAGCTCTTCAGTTTCTTGAGCAGTTCTTC. It translates to CASSLRVGLALQFLEQFF. The full variable domain, its missing parts supplied by reference TRBV5-6 and TRBJ2-1, is DAGVTQSPTHLIKTRGQQVTLRCSPKSGHDTVSWYQQALGQGPQFIFQYYEEEERQRGNFPDRFSGHQFPNYSSELNVNALLLGDSALYLCASSLRVGLALQFLEQFFGPGTRLTVL.

In this sample, this clonotype turned up many times. The V and J genes are TRBV7-2 and TRBJ2-5, with D uncertain. V was shortened by 1 base and J by 1 base, with 10 bases between the two germline ends. Looked up from germline, CDR1 is SGHTA and CDR2 is FQGNSA. The CDR3 runs 15 residues. DNA for the CDR3: TGTGCCAGCAGCTTAGAATACTATCTCCAAGAGACCCAGTACTTC. Translated: CASSLEYYLQETQYF.

The chain uses TRBV27 and TRBJ1-4; D is ambiguous. Germline CDR1 and CDR2: MNHEY and SMNVEV (reference sequence). Trimming pared 3 bases from V and 8 bases from J, leaving 16 bases between. The CDR3 loop spans 15 amino acids. CDR3 protein: CASSFDGRLPEKLFF. In nucleotides, the CDR3 is TGTGCCAGCAGTTTCGATGGTAGGCTGCCGGAAAAACTGTTTTTT.

This clonotype was recorded many times. This chain links TRBV5-1 with TRBJ2-1; D perhaps matches TRBD1 (5 bases). The CDR3 totals 11 residues. Deletions cut 2 bases from V and 8 bases from J, with 5 bases between. Germline-derived CDR1 and CDR2 are SGHRS and YFSETQ. CDR3: CASSFRDEQFF. The CDR3 region has the DNA TGCGCCAGCAGCTTCAGGGATGAGCAGTTCTTC.

In its sample, this clonotype was seen many times. The chain links TRBV6-2 or TRBV6-3 to TRBJ1-1, with D maybe TRBD1 (6 bases). The CDR3 covers 15 residues. Germline V gene sequence: CDR1 MNHEY, CDR2 SVGEGT. The V and J ends lost 5 bases and 4 bases respectively, with 17 bases between them. CDR3 bases: TGTGCCAGCAGTCCCCTAGCAGGGGCGGGCACTGAAGCTTTCTTT. Protein: CASSPLAGAGTEAFF.

This clonotype was seen at least ten times. The V call is TRBV5-1, the J call TRBJ2-1; D is ambiguous. The V end was cut by 7 bases, the J end by 0 bases, with 11 bases between. CDR1 SGHRS and CDR2 YFSETQ come from the germline V gene. The CDR3 runs to 14 residues. The CDR3 loop reads CASAYPSSYNEQFF. CDR3 coding DNA: TGCGCCAGCGCATACCCAAGCTCCTACAATGAGCAGTTCTTC.

This clonotype came up many times. The chain has TRBV14 and TRBJ2-7; maybe TRBD1 (5 bases). Trimming removed 2 bases from V and 3 bases from J, with 11 bases in between. From germline, CDR1 is SGHDN and CDR2 FVKESK. The CDR3 consists of 14 residues. This CDR3 is CASSQITGRYEQYV. The CDR3 bases are TGTGCCAGCAGCCAAATAACAGGCCGCTACGAGCAGTACGTC.

The chain joins TRBV9 to TRBJ2-7; D is possibly TRBD2 (7 bases). CDR3 length: 15 residues. V dropped 3 bases and J dropped 2 bases, with 15 bases sitting between them. Germline V lookup: CDR1 SGDLS, CDR2 YYNGEE. The CDR3 sequence is CASSARGAGAYEQYV. CDR3 DNA sequence: TGTGCCAGCAGCGCAAGGGGGGCGGGGGCCTACGAGCAGTACGTC.

This clonotype has only a few counts. The chain uses TRBV12-3 or TRBV12-4 and TRBJ1-4, with D unclear. The germline V and J ends were trimmed by 4 bases and 8 bases, with 17 bases remaining between them. The CDR3 length is 15 residues. CDR3 amino acids: CASSSSLPGKEKLFF. The CDR3 region has the DNA TGTGCCAGCAGTTCGAGCCTCCCGGGCAAAGAAAAACTGTTTTTT.

The chain couples TRBV29-1 to TRBJ2-7; a possible D gene is TRBD2 (5 bases). CDR1 and CDR2 from the germline V gene are SQVTM and ANQGSEA. This CDR3 comprises 11 residues. With 7 bases removed from V and 4 bases from J, the gap between germline ends came to 11 bases. This CDR3 is CSGRGTYEQYF. For the CDR3, the DNA is TGCAGCGGCCGGGGAACTTACGAGCAGTACTTC.

This clonotype turned up a few times. The chain has TRBV5-4 and TRBJ2-3, with D unresolved. V dropped 5 bases and J dropped 6 bases, with 13 bases sitting between them. The length of the CDR3 is 13 residues. The germline CDR1 and CDR2 sequences are SGHNT and YYREEE (reference sequence). CDR3 sequence: CASSRQVSDTQYF. Written as DNA, the CDR3 is TGTGCCAGCAGTCGGCAGGTATCGGATACGCAGTATTTT.

This clonotype was recorded a few times. V and J are TRBV12-5 and TRBJ2-7, with 8 bases matching TRBD2. The CDR3 covers 17 residues. CDR1 is LGHNT and CDR2 is FRNRAP in the germline V gene. With V trimmed by 6 bases and J by 0 bases, 13 bases remained unmatched. The CDR3 spells CASGNPGTSGYSYEQYF. CDR3 coding DNA: TGTGCTAGTGGCAACCCGGGAACTAGCGGCTACTCCTACGAGCAGTACTTC.

This clonotype was counted only a few times. The chain uses TRBV19 and TRBJ2-4; possibly TRBD2 for D (5 bases). The germline V gene encodes CDR1 LNHDA and CDR2 SQIVND (reference sequence). Trimming stripped 6 bases from V and 0 bases from J, with 12 bases between. CDR3 length: 15 residues. CDR3 protein: CASSGKALAKNIQYF. The CDR3 DNA sequence: TGTGCCAGTAGCGGGAAGGCCCTAGCCAAAAACATTCAGTACTTC. The full variable domain, rest sourced from reference TRBV19 and TRBJ2-4, is DGGITQSPKYLFRKEGQNVTLSCEQNLNHDAMYWYRQDPGQGLRLIYYSQIVNDFQKGDIAEGYSVSREKKESFPLTVTSAQKNPTAFYLCASSGKALAKNIQYFGAGTRLSVL.

At least ten counts were recorded for this clonotype. The rearrangement links TRBV5-1 to TRBJ2-3; TRBD2 agrees at 8 bases. The CDR3 sequence is 14 residues long. Germline V gene lookup returns CDR1 SGHRS and CDR2 YFSETQ. Trimming removed 4 bases from V and 4 bases from J; junction bases left unmatched: 5. CDR3 sequence: CASSAAGVADTQYF. The CDR3 DNA reads as TGCGCCAGCAGCGCAGCGGGGGTGGCAGATACGCAGTATTTT. The variable domain in full, with the rest retrieved from reference TRBV5-1 and TRBJ2-3, is KAGVTQTPRYLIKTRGQQVTLSCSPISGHRSVSWYQQTPGQGLQFLFEYFSETQRNKGNFPGRFSGRQFSNSRSEMNVSTLELGDSALYLCASSAAGVADTQYFGPGTRLTVL.

In this sample, this clonotype turned up many times. The V gene is TRBV28, the J gene TRBJ1-3, with D possibly being TRBD1 (6 bases). V was clipped by 3 bases and J by 2 bases, with 11 bases between them. The germline gives CDR1 MDHEN, CDR2 SYDVKM. The CDR3 is 15 residues long. CDR3 coding DNA: TGTGCCAGCAGTTTCGGGGGCTCGGCTGGAAACACCATATATTTT. As protein: CASSFGGSAGNTIYF.

This clonotype was seen ten or more times. The rearrangement uses TRBV7-8 and TRBJ1-5; D unclear. V lost 5 bases, J lost 1 base, and 6 bases lay in between. From germline, CDR1 is SGHVS and CDR2 FQNEAQ. The length of the CDR3 is 13 residues. CDR3 loop: CASSRGSNQPQHF. In DNA form, the CDR3 reads TGTGCCAGCAGCCGCGGCAGCAATCAGCCCCAGCATTTT.

The V and J genes are TRBV5-4 and TRBJ2-2; D remains ambiguous. Germline CDR1 reads SGHNT; CDR2 reads YYREEE (reference sequence). The CDR3 consists of 16 residues. The germline V and J ends were trimmed by 0 bases and 1 base, with 10 bases remaining between them. CDR3 DNA sequence: TGTGCCAGCAGCTTGGGCCTGGCGAGGAACACCGGGGAGCTGTTTTTT. Its translation is CASSLGLARNTGELFF.

In its sample, this clonotype was seen a few times. J is TRBJ1-3 and V is TRBV2; D is undetermined. Germline V gene lookup returns CDR1 SNHLY and CDR2 FYNNEI. Trimming stripped 2 bases from V and 0 bases from J, with 11 bases between. The length of the CDR3 is 16 residues. Here the CDR3 reads CASSEPRRGSGNTIYF. DNA of the CDR3: TGTGCCAGCAGTGAACCCCGGAGAGGCTCTGGAAACACCATATATTTT.

This clonotype was observed many times. This rearrangement joins TRBV11-2 to TRBJ2-7; 11 nucleotides match TRBD2. J lost 3 bases, V lost 4 bases, and 5 bases had no gene match. CDR3 size: 15 residues. Germline CDR1 and CDR2: SGHAT and FQNNGV. Written as DNA, the CDR3 is TGTGCCAGCAGCTGGGGACTAGCGGAGATCTACGAGCAGTACGTC. Its translation is CASSWGLAEIYEQYV.

This clonotype was recorded at least ten times. This chain links TRBV10-3 with TRBJ2-5; a possible D gene is TRBD1 (6 bases). Germline V gives CDR1 ENHRY, CDR2 SYGVKD. There are 13 residues in the CDR3. V gave up 9 bases and J gave up 5 bases, with 16 bases separating them. CDR3 sequence (DNA): TGTGCCATTGGGGACACCTTGGGGGAGACCCAGTACTTC. This codes for CAIGDTLGETQYF.

CDR3 amino acids: CASSLSDSRARDEQFF. CDR3 nucleotides: TGTGCCAGCAGCTTGTCGGACAGCCGGGCGCGCGATGAGCAGTTCTTC. The V gene is TRBV7-9, the J gene TRBJ2-1, with D tentatively TRBD1 (6 bases). This CDR3 contains 16 residues. Trimming removed 3 bases at V and 8 bases at J, with 20 bases between. Germline V gene sequence: CDR1 SEHNR, CDR2 FQNEAQ (reference sequence).